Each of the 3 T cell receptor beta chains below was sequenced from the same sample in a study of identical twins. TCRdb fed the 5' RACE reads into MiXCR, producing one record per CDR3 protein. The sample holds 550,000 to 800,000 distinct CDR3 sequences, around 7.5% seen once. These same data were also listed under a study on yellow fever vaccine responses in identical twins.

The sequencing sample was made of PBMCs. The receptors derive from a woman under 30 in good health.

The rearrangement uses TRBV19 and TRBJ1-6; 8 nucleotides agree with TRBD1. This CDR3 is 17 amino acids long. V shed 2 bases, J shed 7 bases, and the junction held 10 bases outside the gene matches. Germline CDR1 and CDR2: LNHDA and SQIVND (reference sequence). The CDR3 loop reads CASSISAGGRLNSPLHF. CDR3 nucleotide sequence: TGTGCCAGTAGTATATCCGCAGGGGGCCGACTAAATTCACCCCTCCACTTT.

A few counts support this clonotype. Written as DNA, the CDR3 is TGTGCCAGCAGCAAGGGGGAATCCTACGAGCAGTACTTC. Its translation: CASSKGESYEQYF. The rearrangement joins TRBV7-9 to TRBJ2-7, with D perhaps TRBD1 (6 bases). The CDR3 extends over 13 amino acids. CDR1 is SEHNR, CDR2 FQNEAQ, per germline (reference sequence). V was cut by 5 bases and J by 1 base, with 9 bases left in between.

CDR3 sequence: CASSSEGGDYNEQFF. CDR3 nucleotide sequence: TGTGCCAGCAGCTCGGAGGGGGGGGACTACAATGAGCAGTTCTTC. The genes are TRBV7-2 and TRBJ2-1; TRBD2 might be the D (7 bases). The CDR3 runs to 15 residues. The germline V and J ends were trimmed by 4 bases and 3 bases, with 13 bases remaining between them. The germline CDR1 and CDR2 sequences are SGHTA and FQGNSA.